The 22 T cell receptor beta chains given below trace back to one sample, sequenced in a study of CD8 T cells in Susac syndrome. Reverse transcription of roughly 0.45 to 1 ug RNA was carried out with random hexamers. TCRdb itself ran the immunoSEQ multiplex PCR reads through MiXCR, one entry per CDR3 protein. The data contain about 400,000 distinct CDR3 sequences, 85% of them singletons. Sequencing was performed on CD8+ T cells from PBMCs. These receptors came from a human donor with multiple sclerosis.

The chain recombines TRBV6-1 with TRBJ2-7, with TRBD2 as a possible D gene (6 bases). Looked up from germline, CDR1 is MNHNS and CDR2 is SASEGT. V gave up 2 bases and J gave up 3 bases, with 11 bases separating them. The CDR3 has 14 residues. This CDR3 is CASSEMVAVYEQYF. CDR3 sequence (DNA): TGTGCCAGCAGTGAAATGGTAGCGGTCTACGAGCAGTACTTC.

This sequence joins TRBV29-1 and TRBJ2-7; TRBD1 matches 9 bases. Trimming cost V 7 bases and J 4 bases; bases outside gene matches: 5. Germline V CDR1 and CDR2: SQVTM, ANQGSEA. The CDR3 loop spans 12 amino acids. The CDR3 DNA reads as TGCAGCGCCAGGACAGGGGCTTACGAGCAGTACTTC. Its translation: CSARTGAYEQYF.

The chain links TRBV14 to TRBJ2-1, with D tentatively TRBD2 (5 bases). Germline V gene lookup returns CDR1 SGHDN and CDR2 FVKESK. V was shortened by 2 bases and J by 4 bases, with 12 bases between the two germline ends. This CDR3 comprises 15 residues. The CDR3 DNA is TGTGCCAGCAGCCAAACCGACGGGGATTACAATGAGCAGTTCTTC. Its translation is CASSQTDGDYNEQFF.

The V and J genes are TRBV27 and TRBJ2-7; D may be TRBD1 or TRBD2 (6 bases each). V lost 3 bases and J 4 bases, leaving 13 bases between the germline ends. The CDR3 totals 14 residues. The germline V gene has CDR1 MNHEY and CDR2 SMNVEV (reference sequence). The CDR3 DNA reads TGTGCCAGCAGTTTCGGAGGGGGGCAGTACGAGCAGTACTTC. It is translated as CASSFGGGQYEQYF.

The V gene is TRBV28, the J gene TRBJ2-1; 9 bases match TRBD2. CDR1 MDHEN and CDR2 SYDVKM come from the germline V gene. This CDR3 has 16 residues. Trimming cost V 4 bases and J 3 bases; bases outside gene matches: 7. For the CDR3, the DNA is TGTGCCAGCAGTTATGACGGGACTAGCAGCTACAATGAGCAGTTCTTC. This gives the protein CASSYDGTSSYNEQFF.

The chain is built from TRBV7-9 and TRBJ1-5; no firm D call. This CDR3 contains 12 residues. V was cut by 4 bases and J by 4 bases, with 5 bases left in between. CDR1 and CDR2 (germline): SEHNR, FQNEAQ (reference sequence). As DNA, the CDR3 is TGTGCCAGCAGCTACCAAAATCAGCCCCAGCATTTT. Protein: CASSYQNQPQHF.

The table lists this clonotype with a few counts. The chain employs TRBV11-3 and TRBJ2-7, with D uncertain. The CDR3 covers 15 residues. CDR1 SGHNT and CDR2 YENEEA come from the germline V gene. The V gene lost 5 bases and the J gene lost 7 bases, with 21 bases spanning the gap. The CDR3 region has the DNA TGTGCCAGCAGCCAAGGTTCACAGTTAACGGCAGAGCAGTACTTC. It yields the protein CASSQGSQLTAEQYF.

The chain employs TRBV5-6 and TRBJ1-1; tentative D call: TRBD1 (5 bases). Germline V gene sequence: CDR1 SGHDT, CDR2 YYEEEE. This CDR3 spans 14 amino acids. Trimming took 4 bases from V and 0 from J, leaving 10 bases between them. CDR3 DNA: TGTGCCAGCAGCGAGTGGGGGGTGAACACTGAAGCTTTCTTT. Translation: CASSEWGVNTEAFF.

This chain uses TRBV23-1 with TRBJ1-6; perhaps TRBD1 as D (6 bases). TRBV23-1 is assigned to the ORF class and has an uncertain function. This CDR3 comprises 16 residues. V was clipped by 2 bases and J by 7 bases, with 15 bases between them. For the CDR3, the DNA is TGCGCCAGCAGTCAACCCAGGGGTAGATACAATTCACCCCTCCACTTT. This gives the protein CASSQPRGRYNSPLHF.

This clonotype was recorded once. The chain employs TRBV6-1 and TRBJ2-5; either TRBD1 or TRBD2 may supply D (6 bases each). V gave up 5 bases and J gave up 2 bases, with 18 bases separating them. CDR3 size: 16 residues. Germline V gene lookup returns CDR1 MNHNS and CDR2 SASEGT. The CDR3 coding sequence is TGTGCCAGCAGTCCTGGGGAGGAGGGGGGACAAGAGACCCAGTACTTC. This gives the protein CASSPGEEGGQETQYF.

The chain links TRBV12-3 or TRBV12-4 to TRBJ1-2, with a weak D call TRBD1 (5 bases). V was trimmed by 2 bases and J by 8 bases, leaving 21 bases between them. The CDR3 length is 16 residues. CDR3 loop: CASSLRGEGFVGGYTF. The CDR3 bases are TGTGCCAGCAGTTTAAGAGGGGAAGGTTTCGTAGGGGGCTACACCTTC.

This clonotype was detected once. The rearrangement uses TRBV19 and TRBJ1-1; D is unclear. The CDR3 spans 14 residues. Germline V gene lookup returns CDR1 LNHDA and CDR2 SQIVND (reference sequence). V was shortened by 5 bases and J by 1 base, with 11 bases between the two germline ends. The CDR3 region is CASSVGWENTEAFF. The DNA of the CDR3 is TGTGCCAGTAGTGTCGGATGGGAGAACACTGAAGCTTTCTTT.

The V call is TRBV27, the J call TRBJ1-1; 9 positions match TRBD1. Germline-derived CDR1 and CDR2 are MNHEY and SMNVEV (reference sequence). This CDR3 is built from 19 residues. Trimming removed 3 bases from V and 4 bases from J; junction bases left unmatched: 18. The CDR3 DNA is TGTGCCAGCAGTTTCGGGACAGGGCGGCCCCTTATCGGCGTCACTGAAGCTTTCTTT. It is translated as CASSFGTGRPLIGVTEAFF.

This clonotype occurred a few times. V is TRBV20-1 and J is TRBJ2-1, with 9 bases aligning to TRBD2. Germline lookup yields CDR1 DFQATT and CDR2 SNEGSKA (reference sequence). Losses at the gene ends were 1 base for V and 1 base for J; bases not matched to a gene: 5. This CDR3 spans 16 amino acids. Here the CDR3 reads CSARGLADPSYNEQFF. The DNA of the CDR3 is TGCAGTGCTAGAGGACTAGCGGACCCATCCTACAATGAGCAGTTCTTC.

With regard to this clonotype: Sequence at one end of the junction differs from germline and may be a read error. The chain uses TRBV6-5 and TRBJ2-5; a weak D match, TRBD2 (5 bases). The CDR3 sequence is 16 residues long. CDR1 and CDR2 (germline): MNHEY, SVGAGI. CDR3 amino acids: CASSYSVRADQEIQYF. CDR3 DNA sequence: TGTGCCAGCAGTTACTCTGTACGAGCGGATCAAGAGATCCAGTACTTC.

The rearrangement uses TRBV12-5 and TRBJ1-2; the D gene is possibly TRBD1 (6 bases). CDR1 is LGHNT and CDR2 is FRNRAP in the germline V gene. Between the trimmed V and J ends, which lost 5 bases and 4 bases, there was a span of 11 bases. The CDR3 has 13 amino acids. The CDR3 loop is CASGAPQGYGYTF. CDR3 sequence (DNA): TGTGCTAGTGGTGCCCCACAGGGCTATGGCTACACCTTC.

The chain combines TRBV2 with TRBJ2-1; 7 bases align to TRBD1. V trimming: 4 bases; J trimming: 2 bases; junction bases outside the gene matches: 5. CDR3 length equals 15 residues. Germline V lookup: CDR1 SNHLY, CDR2 FYNNEI. In nucleotides, the CDR3 is TGTGCCAGCAGTGCCGGGACAGCTACCTACAATGAGCAGTTCTTC. Amino acid sequence: CASSAGTATYNEQFF.

J is TRBJ2-1 and V is TRBV27; tentatively, D is TRBD1 or TRBD2 (6 bases each). The germline V gene encodes CDR1 MNHEY and CDR2 SMNVEV (reference sequence). CDR3 length: 13 residues. With 3 bases removed from V and 6 bases from J, the gap between germline ends came to 9 bases. The CDR3 region has the DNA TGTGCCAGCAGTTTTGGGGGGCGCAATGAGCAGTTCTTC. Amino acid sequence: CASSFGGRNEQFF.

Written as DNA, the CDR3 is TGTGCCAGCCGGGCCCTAGAACACGAGCAGTACTTC. Translated: CASRALEHEQYF. The V and J genes are TRBV10-3 and TRBJ2-7; D is undetermined. Trimming removed 10 bases at V and 5 bases at J, with 15 bases between. The CDR3 spans 12 residues. Looked up from germline, CDR1 is ENHRY and CDR2 is SYGVKD.

The chain couples TRBV19 to TRBJ1-5; D is undetermined. Per germline, CDR1 LNHDA and CDR2 SQIVND (reference sequence). The CDR3 covers 15 residues. V was pared by 4 bases and J by 2 bases, with 12 bases between. CDR3 residues: CASSTEGGGNQPQHF. The CDR3 DNA is TGTGCCAGTAGTACGGAGGGTGGTGGCAATCAGCCCCAGCATTTT.

The chain uses TRBV20-1 and TRBJ2-5; D may be TRBD1 (5 bases). Deletions cut 3 bases from V and 0 bases from J, with 17 bases between. The V gene's germline CDR1 is DFQATT and CDR2 SNEGSKA (reference sequence). CDR3 length: 16 amino acids. This CDR3 is CSASEQGALYQETQYF. The CDR3 DNA reads TGCAGTGCTAGCGAGCAGGGCGCCCTCTACCAAGAGACCCAGTACTTC.

The gene calls are TRBV30 and TRBJ2-2; the D is unclear. Germline-derived CDR1 and CDR2 are GTSNPN and SVGIG (reference sequence). This CDR3 is built from 14 residues. Trimming shortened V by 4 bases and J by 1 base, and 10 bases separated the two germline ends. The CDR3 sequence is CAWTAGLNTGELFF. CDR3 coding DNA: TGTGCCTGGACTGCCGGGCTGAACACCGGGGAGCTGTTTTTT.